Following are 27 T cell receptor beta chains from one sample sequenced in a study of blood T cells in healthy people across ages. Together with a sample-barcoded 5' primer, a J-beta primer mix was included in a second PCR lasting roughly 7 to 11 cycles. TCRdb independently ran MiXCR on the 5' RACE reads; one entry per CDR3 protein. This table has some 900,000 distinct CDR3 sequences, roughly 48% appearing once. Sequenced: blood. Source of these receptors: a young man in good health.

The rearrangement uses TRBV29-1 and TRBJ2-1; 9 bases fit TRBD2. CDR3 length equals 16 residues. Germline lookup yields CDR1 SQVTM and CDR2 ANQGSEA. V shed 0 bases, J shed 3 bases, and the junction held 6 bases outside the gene matches. CDR3 nucleotides: TGCAGCGTTGAAGAGGGACTAGCCAATAACTACAATGAGCAGTTCTTC. Protein sequence: CSVEEGLANNYNEQFF.

This clonotype was seen more than once but under ten times. The rearrangement joins TRBV7-2 to TRBJ1-1; D is ambiguous. Germline values: CDR1 SGHTA, CDR2 FQGNSA. V lost 5 bases to trimming and J lost 1 base, with 14 bases between them. The CDR3 length is 15 residues. CDR3 loop: CASSVTGRRNTEAFF. CDR3 nucleotides: TGTGCCAGCAGCGTTACTGGACGGCGGAACACTGAAGCTTTCTTT.

This clonotype has just a few counts. V gene TRBV7-2 combines with J gene TRBJ1-5, with 9 bases aligning to TRBD1. This CDR3 contains 14 residues. V gave up 3 bases and J gave up 6 bases; unmatched junction bases: 3. The germline CDR1 and CDR2 sequences are SGHTA and FQGNSA. The CDR3 is CASSLGQGAQPQHF. The CDR3 nucleotides are TGTGCCAGCAGCTTGGGACAGGGTGCTCAGCCCCAGCATTTT.

This clonotype came up many times. The chain couples TRBV5-1 to TRBJ2-7, with D possibly TRBD1 on 7 matching bases. The CDR3 sequence is 14 residues long. Germline CDR1 is SGHRS and CDR2 is YFSETQ. Trimming shortened V by 1 base and J by 6 bases, and 14 bases separated the two germline ends. The CDR3 spells CASSLSTGRSEQYF. The CDR3 coding sequence is TGCGCCAGCAGCTTGTCGACAGGGAGGAGCGAGCAGTACTTC.

The chain links TRBV7-2 to TRBJ1-2, with D unresolved. Germline CDR1 and CDR2: SGHTA and FQGNSA. With 5 bases removed from V and 3 bases from J, the gap between germline ends came to 16 bases. The CDR3 spans 15 residues. CDR3 in amino acids: CASSLQAVGDYGYTF. The CDR3 nucleotides read TGTGCCAGCAGCCTCCAGGCGGTCGGGGACTATGGCTACACCTTC.

The sample holds a few counts of this clonotype. V gene TRBV11-2 combines with J gene TRBJ2-3, with D perhaps given as TRBD1 or TRBD2 (6 bases each). V lost 0 bases and J 8 bases, leaving 12 bases between the germline ends. CDR3 length: 14 amino acids. Germline-derived CDR1 and CDR2 are SGHAT and FQNNGV. This CDR3 reads CASSLEGGRSTQYF. The CDR3 DNA reads TGTGCCAGCAGCTTAGAGGGGGGCAGGAGTACGCAGTATTTT.

This clonotype was counted between two and nine times. The rearrangement links TRBV7-6 to TRBJ2-7; D is unclear. The CDR3 has 13 residues. The ends were cut back, 6 bases at V and 3 bases at J, with 12 bases in the middle. Germline CDR1 and CDR2: SGHVS and FNYEAQ. The CDR3 region has the DNA TGTGCCAGCAGTCCTACCTCGGGCTACGAGCAGTACTTC. Its translation is CASSPTSGYEQYF.

The chain joins TRBV20-1 to TRBJ2-7; D gene unclear. CDR3 size: 11 residues. Germline V gives CDR1 DFQATT, CDR2 SNEGSKA (reference sequence). With 4 bases removed from V and 6 bases from J, the gap between germline ends came to 10 bases. The CDR3 loop is CSAKRMGEQYF. The CDR3 coding sequence is TGCAGTGCTAAGAGGATGGGCGAGCAGTACTTC.

The chain employs TRBV27 and TRBJ2-3, with a weak D call TRBD1 (5 bases). The V gene lost 7 bases and the J gene lost 3 bases, with 17 bases spanning the gap. The germline V gene has CDR1 MNHEY and CDR2 SMNVEV (reference sequence). CDR3 length: 15 amino acids. The CDR3 sequence: CASKTQQGITDTQYF. The CDR3 nucleotides read TGTGCCAGCAAAACACAGCAGGGTATAACAGATACGCAGTATTTT.

As to this clonotype: Since a much larger clone is just one base distant, this may be a read error. This rearrangement joins TRBV6-2 or TRBV6-3 to TRBJ1-1, with TRBD1 identical over 9 bases. The V gene's germline CDR1 is MNHEY and CDR2 SVGEGT. The CDR3 sequence is 14 residues long. The CDR3 DNA is TGTGTCAGCAACCTACAGGGGGCTTACACTGAAGCTTTCTTT. Its translation is CVSNLQGAYTEAFF.

J is TRBJ2-3 and V is TRBV6-2 or TRBV6-3; 8 bases fit TRBD2. The germline gives CDR1 MNHEY, CDR2 SVGEGT. CDR3 length: 16 amino acids. Trimming cost V 6 bases and J 2 bases; bases outside gene matches: 10. The CDR3 nucleotides are TGTGCCAGCAGCAGAACCGGGACTAGAACCACAGATACGCAGTATTTT. Its translation is CASSRTGTRTTDTQYF.

The chain carries TRBV29-1 and TRBJ1-3; D call uncertain. CDR1 is SQVTM and CDR2 is ANQGSEA in the germline V gene. There are 14 residues in the CDR3. Trimming removed 4 bases at V and 0 bases at J, with 10 bases between. The CDR3, as DNA: TGCAGCGTTGTGCGGCCCCACTCTGGAAACACCATATATTTT. This encodes CSVVRPHSGNTIYF.

Here the CDR3 DNA reads TGCAGTGCTAGAGCAGATTTCTCCTACGAGCAGTACTTC. This codes for CSARADFSYEQYF. V and J are TRBV20-1 and TRBJ2-7, with D unclear. Trimming removed 1 base at V and 0 bases at J, with 7 bases between. The germline CDR1 and CDR2 sequences are DFQATT and SNEGSKA (reference sequence). The CDR3 loop spans 13 amino acids.

The chain recombines TRBV29-1 with TRBJ2-3; D not resolved. Germline V CDR1 and CDR2: SQVTM, ANQGSEA. The CDR3 is 10 residues long. Trimming left V 6 bases short and J 7 bases short, with 8 bases between. CDR3 sequence (DNA): TGCAGCGTCGTGTCGAATACGCAGTATTTT. Its translation: CSVVSNTQYF.

The V gene is TRBV2, the J gene TRBJ2-5; D gene unclear. The CDR3 contains 10 residues. CDR1 is SNHLY and CDR2 is FYNNEI in the germline V gene. V shed 7 bases and J shed 11 bases, with 11 bases lying between them. The CDR3 spells CASTLSYQYF. The CDR3 region has the DNA TGTGCCAGCACCCTCAGTTATCAGTACTTC.

This clonotype was found a few times. The V call is TRBV27, the J call TRBJ1-4, with D possibly matching TRBD1 (6 bases). Germline V CDR1 and CDR2: MNHEY, SMNVEV (reference sequence). Deletions cut 6 bases from V and 3 bases from J, with 14 bases between. This CDR3 has 15 amino acids. CDR3 coding DNA: TGTGCCAGCAGCTCAGCCGGGACACCTAATGAAAAACTGTTTTTT. Encoded protein: CASSSAGTPNEKLFF.

The chain employs TRBV6-5 and TRBJ2-7; no firm D call. The J call could be wrong; TRBJ2-5 is a better fit for the DNA end. The CDR3 length is 14 residues. Germline CDR1 MNHEY, CDR2 SVGAGI. In DNA form, the CDR3 reads TGTGCCAGCAGTTACGTGGTTAGCCGTGAGACCCAGTACTTC. Translated: CASSYVVSRETQYF.

The chain employs TRBV20-1 and TRBJ2-5; D not resolved. The J call could be wrong; TRBJ2-7 is a better fit for the DNA end. Per germline, CDR1 DFQATT and CDR2 SNEGSKA (reference sequence). CDR3 size: 10 residues. The CDR3 DNA reads as TGCAGTGCTTCACCGGGCGAGCAGTACTTC. This gives the protein CSASPGEQYF.

As to this clonotype: A read error may explain this, as a much larger clone is one base away. This sequence joins TRBV28 and TRBJ2-7; D not certain. The CDR3 extends over 12 amino acids. The ends were cut back, 3 bases at V and 3 bases at J, with 6 bases in the middle. Germline CDR1 and CDR2: MDHEN and SYDVKM. The CDR3 protein is CASSFFGYEQYF. The CDR3 coding sequence is TGTGCCAGCAGTTTTTTCGGCTACGAGCAGTACTTC.

This clonotype was detected only once. V and J are TRBV3-1 and TRBJ1-1, with no clear D. The germline V gene has CDR1 LGHDT and CDR2 YNNKEL (reference sequence). V dropped 2 bases and J dropped 0 bases, with 10 bases sitting between them. The CDR3 is 15 residues long. DNA of the CDR3: TGTGCCAGCAGCCAAAACCTGGGAGTGAACACTGAAGCTTTCTTT. This encodes CASSQNLGVNTEAFF.

This rearrangement joins TRBV21-1 to TRBJ2-3; the table's D gene call, TRBD1, was not cross checked with the DNA. TRBV21-1 is designated a pseudogene. This CDR3 spans 18 amino acids. The CDR3 coding sequence is TGTGCCAGCAGCAAATCCCACCGGACAGGGATTAGCACAGATACGCAGTATTTT. Amino acids: CASSKSHRTGISTDTQYF.

The rearrangement uses TRBV7-9 and TRBJ2-5; D possibly uses TRBD1 or TRBD2 (5 bases each). Germline V CDR1 and CDR2: SEHNR, FQNEAQ (reference sequence). The CDR3 runs 12 residues. V lost 6 bases to trimming and J lost 6 bases, with 11 bases between them. The CDR3 loop reads CASSNVGQTQYF. In nucleotides, the CDR3 is TGTGCCAGCAGTAACGTGGGACAGACCCAGTACTTC. Variable domain in full (rest from reference TRBV7-9 and TRBJ2-5): DTGVSQNPRHKITKRGQNVTFRCDPISEHNRLYWYRQTLGQGPEFLTYFQNEAQLEKSRLLSDRFSAERPKGSFSTLEIQRTEQGDSAMYLCASSNVGQTQYFGPGTRLLVL.

This clonotype was seen only a few times. The J gene is TRBJ1-2, the V gene TRBV20-1; D is unresolved. Trimming pared 5 bases from V and 1 base from J, leaving 11 bases between. Germline values: CDR1 DFQATT, CDR2 SNEGSKA (reference sequence). This CDR3 region has 13 residues. For the CDR3, the DNA is TGCAGTGCTTATGGACGGGATAACTATGGCTACACCTTC. Translation: CSAYGRDNYGYTF.

Regarding this clonotype: This CDR3 is missing its conserved last phenylalanine or tryptophan, likely due to a read error. This chain connects TRBV2 to TRBJ2-5; TRBD2 might be the D (5 bases). The J call may be incorrect, as the DNA end agrees better with TRBJ2-7. CDR3 length: 15 amino acids. Germline V gene lookup returns CDR1 SNHLY and CDR2 FYNNEI. CDR3 sequence: CASTPLQDSSYEQYL. CDR3 nucleotide sequence: TGTGCCAGCACCCCGCTGCAGGACTCCAGCTACGAGCAGTACCTC.

This chain uses TRBV20-1 with TRBJ1-2; no clear D gene. Looked up from germline, CDR1 is DFQATT and CDR2 is SNEGSKA (reference sequence). Trimming cost V 5 bases and J 5 bases, with 6 bases left between them. The CDR3 has 10 residues. The CDR3 here is CSAGPYGYTF. CDR3 nucleotide sequence: TGCAGTGCTGGACCATATGGCTACACCTTC.

There are a few counts of this clonotype. This sequence joins TRBV7-6 and TRBJ2-7; 10 bases match TRBD2. Germline CDR1 SGHVS, CDR2 FNYEAQ. This CDR3 contains 16 residues. The J segment lost 4 bases and the V segment lost 0 bases, leaving 6 bases of the junction unmatched. The CDR3 region is CASSLAQNSGGYEQYF. CDR3 nucleotides: TGTGCCAGCAGCTTAGCGCAGAATAGCGGGGGGTACGAGCAGTACTTC.

This clonotype was picked up a small number of times. The gene calls are TRBV6-6 and TRBJ2-5, with TRBD2 as a possible D gene (7 bases). The CDR3 spans 14 residues. Trimming removed 8 bases from V and 1 base from J, with 14 bases in between. Germline assignment: CDR1 MNHNY and CDR2 SVGAGI (reference sequence). In nucleotides, the CDR3 is TGTGCCAGCGGCCTGCGGGGGCCCCAAGAGACCCAGTACTTC. It specifies CASGLRGPQETQYF.